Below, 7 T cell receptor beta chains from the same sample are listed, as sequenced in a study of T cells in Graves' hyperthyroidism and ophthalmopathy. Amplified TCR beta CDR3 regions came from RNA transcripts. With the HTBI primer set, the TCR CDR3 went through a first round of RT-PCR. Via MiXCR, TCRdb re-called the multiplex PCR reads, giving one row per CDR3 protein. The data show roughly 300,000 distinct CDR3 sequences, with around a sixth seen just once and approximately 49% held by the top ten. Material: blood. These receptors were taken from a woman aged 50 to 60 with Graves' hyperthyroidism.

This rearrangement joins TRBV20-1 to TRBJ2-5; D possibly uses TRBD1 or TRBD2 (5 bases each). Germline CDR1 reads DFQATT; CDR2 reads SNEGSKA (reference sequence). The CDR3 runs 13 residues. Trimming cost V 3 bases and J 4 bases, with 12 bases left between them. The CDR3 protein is CSASYGGGETQYF. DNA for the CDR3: TGCAGTGCTAGTTATGGGGGTGGAGAGACCCAGTACTTC.

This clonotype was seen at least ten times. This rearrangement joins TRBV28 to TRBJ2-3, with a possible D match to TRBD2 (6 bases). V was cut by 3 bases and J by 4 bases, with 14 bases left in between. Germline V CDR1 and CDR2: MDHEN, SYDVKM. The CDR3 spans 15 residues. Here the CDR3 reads CASSFPGSGADTQYF. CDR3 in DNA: TGTGCCAGCAGTTTCCCCGGGAGTGGCGCAGATACGCAGTATTTT.

The CDR3 DNA follows: TGTGCCAGCAGCCAAACTAACTATGGCTACACCTTC. Its translation: CASSQTNYGYTF. V and J are TRBV7-8 and TRBJ1-2; D call uncertain. V was pared by 5 bases and J by 0 bases, with 4 bases between. Germline CDR1 and CDR2: SGHVS and FQNEAQ. The CDR3 loop spans 12 amino acids.

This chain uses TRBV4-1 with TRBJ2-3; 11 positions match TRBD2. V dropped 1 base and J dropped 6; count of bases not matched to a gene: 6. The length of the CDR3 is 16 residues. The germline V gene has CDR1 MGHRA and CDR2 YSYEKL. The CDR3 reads CASSQALAGGEDTQYF. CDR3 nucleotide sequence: TGCGCCAGCAGCCAAGCTCTAGCGGGAGGCGAGGATACGCAGTATTTT.

The chain's CDR3 is CSARIGGGSTGELFF. The DNA for the CDR3 is TGCAGTGCTAGGATAGGGGGGGGAAGCACCGGGGAGCTGTTTTTT. The V and J genes are TRBV20-1 and TRBJ2-2, with D tentatively TRBD2 (7 bases). The CDR3 runs to 15 residues. Per the germline V gene, CDR1 is DFQATT and CDR2 is SNEGSKA (reference sequence). V gave up 3 bases and J gave up 4 bases, with 15 bases separating them.

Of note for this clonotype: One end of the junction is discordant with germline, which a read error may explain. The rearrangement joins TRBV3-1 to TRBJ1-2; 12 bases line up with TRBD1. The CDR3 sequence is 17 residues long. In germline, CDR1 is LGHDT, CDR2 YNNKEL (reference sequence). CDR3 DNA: TGTGCCAACAGCTCCCGGGGGACAGGGGGCTTTAACTATGGCTACACCTTC. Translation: CANSSRGTGGFNYGYTF.

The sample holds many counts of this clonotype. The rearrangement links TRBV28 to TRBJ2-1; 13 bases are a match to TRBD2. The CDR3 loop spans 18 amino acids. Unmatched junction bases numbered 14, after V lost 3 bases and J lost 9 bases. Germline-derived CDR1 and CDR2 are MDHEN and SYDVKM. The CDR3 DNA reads TGTGCCAGCAGTTTCGGACTACCTACTAGCGGGAGGGCCTCTGAGCAGTTCTTC. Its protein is CASSFGLPTSGRASEQFF.